This record looks at one TCR beta chain sequence and its context. TCRdb's copy holds only in-frame clones and misses some; the assay was immunoSEQ multiplex PCR. Of 65,000 to 90,000 clones listed, approximately 88% are singletons. This record comes from a study of blood T cell repertoires in COVID-19. The sequenced material came from peripheral blood. This receptor was taken from a man aged 80 or over with active or convalescent COVID-19.

CDR3 sequence: CASSQGGGRTDTQYF. The DNA of the CDR3 is TGTGCCAGCAGCCAAGGCGGGGGGAGAACAGATACGCAGTATTTT. The chain combines TRBV3-1 (or the pseudogene TRBV3-2) with TRBJ2-3; 8 bases line up with TRBD2. The ends lost 1 base at V and 3 bases at J; junction bases unmatched: 3. The germline gives CDR1 LGHDT, CDR2 YNNKEL (reference sequence). The CDR3 is 15 residues long.